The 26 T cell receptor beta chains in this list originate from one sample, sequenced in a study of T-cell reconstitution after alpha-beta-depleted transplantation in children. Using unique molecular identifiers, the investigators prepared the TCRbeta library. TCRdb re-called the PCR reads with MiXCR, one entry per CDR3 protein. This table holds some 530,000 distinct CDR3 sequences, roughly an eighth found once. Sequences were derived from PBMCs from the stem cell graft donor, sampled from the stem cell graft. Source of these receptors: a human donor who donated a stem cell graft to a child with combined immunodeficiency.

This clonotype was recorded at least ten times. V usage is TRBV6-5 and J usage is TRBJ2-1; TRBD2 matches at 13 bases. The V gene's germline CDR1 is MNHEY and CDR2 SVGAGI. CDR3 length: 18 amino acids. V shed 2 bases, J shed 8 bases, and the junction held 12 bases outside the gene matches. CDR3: CASSYPIRLAGGMYEQFF. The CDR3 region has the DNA TGTGCCAGCAGTTACCCGATCCGACTAGCGGGAGGAATGTATGAGCAGTTCTTC.

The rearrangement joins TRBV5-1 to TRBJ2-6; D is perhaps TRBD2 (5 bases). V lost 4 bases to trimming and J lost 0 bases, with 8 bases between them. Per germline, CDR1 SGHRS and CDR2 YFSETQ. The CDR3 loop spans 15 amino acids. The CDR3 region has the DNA TGCGCCAGCAGCGCAGAGGGCTCTGGGGCCAACGTCCTGACTTTC. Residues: CASSAEGSGANVLTF.

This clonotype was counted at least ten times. CDR3 bases: TGTGCCAGCAGCGTAGACGGCACTGAAGCTTTCTTT. Encoded protein: CASSVDGTEAFF. The rearrangement joins TRBV9 to TRBJ1-1; D unresolved. The CDR3 runs 12 residues. The germline gives CDR1 SGDLS, CDR2 YYNGEE. Trimming stripped 0 bases from V and 4 bases from J, with 4 bases between. Together with reference TRBV9 and TRBJ1-1, the CDR3 gives the full variable domain: DSGVTQTPKHLITATGQRVTLRCSPRSGDLSVYWYQQSLDQGLQFLIQYYNGEERAKGNILERFSAQQFPDLHSELNLSSLELGDSALYFCASSVDGTEAFFGQGTRLTVV.

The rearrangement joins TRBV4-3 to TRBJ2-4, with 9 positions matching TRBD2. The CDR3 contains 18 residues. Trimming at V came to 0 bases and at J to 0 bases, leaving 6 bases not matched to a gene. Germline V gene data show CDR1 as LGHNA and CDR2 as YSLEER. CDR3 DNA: TGCGCCAGCAGCCAAGAACTAGCGGGTGACCTAGCCAAAAACATTCAGTACTTC. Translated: CASSQELAGDLAKNIQYF.

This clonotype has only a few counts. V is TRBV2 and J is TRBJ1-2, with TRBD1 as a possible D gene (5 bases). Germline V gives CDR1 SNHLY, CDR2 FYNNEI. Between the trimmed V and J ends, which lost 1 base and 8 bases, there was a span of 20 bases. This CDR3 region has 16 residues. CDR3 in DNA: TGTGCCAGCAGTGAAGAGGGGATACTAGGAAAAACCGGCTACACCTTC. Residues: CASSEEGILGKTGYTF.

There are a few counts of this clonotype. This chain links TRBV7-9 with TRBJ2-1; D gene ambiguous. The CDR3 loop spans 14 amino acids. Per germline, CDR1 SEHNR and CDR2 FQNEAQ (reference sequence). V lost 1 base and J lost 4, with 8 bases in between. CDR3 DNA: TGTGCCAGCAGCTTAGGGTCTCATTACAATGAGCAGTTCTTC. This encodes CASSLGSHYNEQFF.

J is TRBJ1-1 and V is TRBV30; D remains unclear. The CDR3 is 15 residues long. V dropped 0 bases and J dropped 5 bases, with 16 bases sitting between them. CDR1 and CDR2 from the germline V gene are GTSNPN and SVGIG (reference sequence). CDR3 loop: CAWSVPRSWRTEAFF. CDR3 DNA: TGTGCCTGGAGTGTACCACGATCTTGGAGAACTGAAGCTTTCTTT.

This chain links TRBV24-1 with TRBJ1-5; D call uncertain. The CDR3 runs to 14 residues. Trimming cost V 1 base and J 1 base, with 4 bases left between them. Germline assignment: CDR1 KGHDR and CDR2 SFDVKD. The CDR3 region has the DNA TGTGCCACCAGTGATTTTGTCAGCAATCAGCCCCAGCATTTT. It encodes CATSDFVSNQPQHF.

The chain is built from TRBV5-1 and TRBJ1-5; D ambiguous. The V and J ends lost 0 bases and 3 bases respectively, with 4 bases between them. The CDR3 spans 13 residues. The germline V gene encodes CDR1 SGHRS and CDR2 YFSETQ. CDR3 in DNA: TGCGCCAGCAGCTTGGCGACCAATCAGCCCCAGCATTTT. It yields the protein CASSLATNQPQHF.

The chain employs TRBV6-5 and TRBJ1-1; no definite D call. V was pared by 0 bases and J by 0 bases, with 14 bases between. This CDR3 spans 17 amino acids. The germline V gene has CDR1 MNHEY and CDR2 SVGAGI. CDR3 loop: CASSYSTFQAMNTEAFF. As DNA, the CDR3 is TGTGCCAGCAGTTACTCGACTTTCCAGGCAATGAACACTGAAGCTTTCTTT.

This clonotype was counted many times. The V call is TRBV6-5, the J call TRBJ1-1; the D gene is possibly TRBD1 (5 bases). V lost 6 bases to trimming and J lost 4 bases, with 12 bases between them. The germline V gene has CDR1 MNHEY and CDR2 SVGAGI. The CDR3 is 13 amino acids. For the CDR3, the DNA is TGTGCCAGCAGCCTGGGACGGATCACTGAAGCTTTCTTT. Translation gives CASSLGRITEAFF.

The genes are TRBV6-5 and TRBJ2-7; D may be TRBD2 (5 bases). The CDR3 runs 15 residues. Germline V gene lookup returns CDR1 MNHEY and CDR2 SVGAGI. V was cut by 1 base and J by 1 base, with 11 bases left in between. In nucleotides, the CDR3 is TGTGCCAGCAGTTACTGGGGAGAAAGTTCCTACGAGCAGTACTTC. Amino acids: CASSYWGESSYEQYF.

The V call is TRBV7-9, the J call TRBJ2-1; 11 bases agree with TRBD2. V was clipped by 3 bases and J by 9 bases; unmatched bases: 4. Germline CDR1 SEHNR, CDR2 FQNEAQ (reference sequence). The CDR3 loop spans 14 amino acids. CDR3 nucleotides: TGTGCCAGCAGCTTTTCGGGACTAGCGGTTGAGCAGTTCTTC. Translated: CASSFSGLAVEQFF. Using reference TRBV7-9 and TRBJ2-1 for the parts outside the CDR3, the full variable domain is DTGVSQNPRHKITKRGQNVTFRCDPISEHNRLYWYRQTLGQGPEFLTYFQNEAQLEKSRLLSDRFSAERPKGSFSTLEIQRTEQGDSAMYLCASSFSGLAVEQFFGPGTRLTVL.

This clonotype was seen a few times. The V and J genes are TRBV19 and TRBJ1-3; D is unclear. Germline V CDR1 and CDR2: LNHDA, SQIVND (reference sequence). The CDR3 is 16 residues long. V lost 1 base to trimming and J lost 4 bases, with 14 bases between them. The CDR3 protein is CASSIGRTDLGNTIYF. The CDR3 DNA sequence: TGTGCCAGTAGTATAGGTCGGACGGACTTGGGAAACACCATATATTTT.

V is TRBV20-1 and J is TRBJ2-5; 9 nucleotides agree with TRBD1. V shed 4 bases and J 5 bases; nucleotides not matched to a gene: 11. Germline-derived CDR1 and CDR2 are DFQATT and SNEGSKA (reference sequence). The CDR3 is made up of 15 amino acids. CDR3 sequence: CSAIPSQGARETQYF. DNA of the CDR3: TGCAGTGCTATTCCTTCACAGGGGGCCCGGGAGACCCAGTACTTC.

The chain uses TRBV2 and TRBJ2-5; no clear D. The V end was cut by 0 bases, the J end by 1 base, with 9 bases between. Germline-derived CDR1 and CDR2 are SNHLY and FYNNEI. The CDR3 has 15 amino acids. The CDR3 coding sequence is TGTGCCAGCAGTGAAGCCGCACTCAGCCAAGAGACCCAGTACTTC. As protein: CASSEAALSQETQYF.

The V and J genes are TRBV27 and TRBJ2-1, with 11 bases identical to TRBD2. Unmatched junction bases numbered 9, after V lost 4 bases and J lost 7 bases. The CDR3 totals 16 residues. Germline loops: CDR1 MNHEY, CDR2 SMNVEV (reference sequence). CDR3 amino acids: CASSSGTSGIRNEQFF. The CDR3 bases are TGTGCCAGCAGTTCCGGGACTAGCGGTATTAGGAATGAGCAGTTCTTC.

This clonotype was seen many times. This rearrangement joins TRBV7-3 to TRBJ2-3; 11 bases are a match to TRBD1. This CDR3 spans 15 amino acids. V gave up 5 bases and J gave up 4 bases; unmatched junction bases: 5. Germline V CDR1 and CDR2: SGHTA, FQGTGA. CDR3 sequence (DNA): TGTGCCAGCAGCCGGGGACAGGGGGATTCAGATACGCAGTATTTT. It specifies CASSRGQGDSDTQYF. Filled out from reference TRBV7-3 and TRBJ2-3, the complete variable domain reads GAGVSQTPSNKVTEKGKYVELRCDPISGHTALYWYRQSLGQGPEFLIYFQGTGAADDSGLPNDRFFAVRPEGSVSTLKIQRTERGDSAVYLCASSRGQGDSDTQYFGPGTRLTVL.

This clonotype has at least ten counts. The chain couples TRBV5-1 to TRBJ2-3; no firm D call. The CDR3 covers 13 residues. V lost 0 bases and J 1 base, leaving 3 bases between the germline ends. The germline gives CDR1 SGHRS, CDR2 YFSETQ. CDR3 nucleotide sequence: TGCGCCAGCAGCTTGGAAGGCACAGATACGCAGTATTTT. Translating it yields CASSLEGTDTQYF.

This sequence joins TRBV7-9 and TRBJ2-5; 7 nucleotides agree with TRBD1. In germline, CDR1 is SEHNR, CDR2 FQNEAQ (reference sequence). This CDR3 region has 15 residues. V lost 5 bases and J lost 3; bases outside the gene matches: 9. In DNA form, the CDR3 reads TGTGCCAGCAGCCACCCGAGGGACAGCGAAGAGACCCAGTACTTC. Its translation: CASSHPRDSEETQYF. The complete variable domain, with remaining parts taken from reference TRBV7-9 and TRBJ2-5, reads DTGVSQNPRHKITKRGQNVTFRCDPISEHNRLYWYRQTLGQGPEFLTYFQNEAQLEKSRLLSDRFSAERPKGSFSTLEIQRTEQGDSAMYLCASSHPRDSEETQYFGPGTRLLVL.

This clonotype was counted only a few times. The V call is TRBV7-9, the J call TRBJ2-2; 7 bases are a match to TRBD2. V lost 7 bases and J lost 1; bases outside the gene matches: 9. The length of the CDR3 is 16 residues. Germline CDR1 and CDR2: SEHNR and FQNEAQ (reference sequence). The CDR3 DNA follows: TGTGCCAGCACCCAAGGGGCTAGCGGGAACACCGGGGAGCTGTTTTTT. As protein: CASTQGASGNTGELFF.

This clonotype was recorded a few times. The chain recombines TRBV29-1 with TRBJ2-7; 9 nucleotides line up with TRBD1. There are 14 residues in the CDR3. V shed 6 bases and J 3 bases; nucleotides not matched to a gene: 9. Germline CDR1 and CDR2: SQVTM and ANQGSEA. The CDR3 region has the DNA TGCAGCGTCGAAATCGGGACAGGGAGCTACGAGCAGTACTTC. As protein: CSVEIGTGSYEQYF.

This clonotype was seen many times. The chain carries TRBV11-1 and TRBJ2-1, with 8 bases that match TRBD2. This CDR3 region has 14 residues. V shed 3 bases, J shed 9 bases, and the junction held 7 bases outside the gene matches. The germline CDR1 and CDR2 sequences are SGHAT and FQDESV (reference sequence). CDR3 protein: CASSLRLAGGEQFF. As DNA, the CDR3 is TGTGCCAGCAGCTTGAGGCTAGCGGGCGGTGAGCAGTTCTTC.

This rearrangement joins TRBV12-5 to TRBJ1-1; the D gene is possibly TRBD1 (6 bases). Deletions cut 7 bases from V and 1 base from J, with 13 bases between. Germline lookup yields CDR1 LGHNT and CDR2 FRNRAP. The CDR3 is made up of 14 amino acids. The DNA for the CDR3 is TGTGCTAGTGCCCATGGGGGGCGGAACACTGAAGCTTTCTTT. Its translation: CASAHGGRNTEAFF.

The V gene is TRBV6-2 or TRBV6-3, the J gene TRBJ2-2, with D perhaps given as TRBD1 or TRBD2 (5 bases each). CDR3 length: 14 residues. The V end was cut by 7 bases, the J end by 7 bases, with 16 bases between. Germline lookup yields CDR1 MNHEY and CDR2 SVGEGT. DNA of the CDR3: TGTGCCAGCACTCGCCGGGGCGGAGGCGGGGAGCTGTTTTTT. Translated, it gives CASTRRGGGGELFF.

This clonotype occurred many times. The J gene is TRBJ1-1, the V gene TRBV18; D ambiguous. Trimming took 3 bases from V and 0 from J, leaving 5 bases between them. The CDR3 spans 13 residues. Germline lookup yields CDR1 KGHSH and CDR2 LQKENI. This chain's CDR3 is CASSPGVNTEAFF. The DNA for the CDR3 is TGTGCCAGCTCACCTGGGGTGAACACTGAAGCTTTCTTT.